This T cell receptor beta chain was recorded in a study of blood T cell repertoires in COVID-19. For the study at large: Samples of COVID-19 (acute and convalescent) were obtained from the United States, Italy and Spain. In each case, the material was cDNA or gDNA derived from T cells, B-cell-depleted T cells, or PBMCs.

TCRdb's table, derived via immunoSEQ multiplex PCR, lists solely in-frame clones and lacks some. Of roughly 300,000 clones listed, 65% to 90% are singletons. The sequencing input was peripheral blood. The receptor's source is a human donor in a cohort sampled during active COVID-19.

The CDR3 spells CAWSVRDIYGYTF. The DNA of the CDR3 is TGTGCCTGGAGTGTCCGGGACATCTATGGCTACACCTTC. The chain has TRBV30 and TRBJ1-2; maybe TRBD1 (6 bases). V shed 0 bases and J shed 4 bases, with 9 bases lying between them. Per the germline V gene, CDR1 is GTSNPN and CDR2 is SVGIG (reference sequence). The CDR3 loop spans 13 amino acids.